The clone carrying this TCR beta chain was seen ten or more times. The antigen is not known. This sample was taken from a study of T-cell memory formation after mild COVID-19. Overall study results and limits: Clones that contracted from day 15 to 85 were balanced CD4/CD8, while later expanders leaned CD4+.

V was cut by 3 bases and J by 4 bases, with 9 bases left in between. CDR1 and CDR2 (germline): SGDLS, YYNGEE. This CDR3 is 13 amino acids long. TCRdb independently ran MiXCR on the 5' RACE reads; one entry per CDR3 protein. The sample includes fewer than 110,000 distinct CDR3 sequences, roughly an eighth of them seen just once. This receptor was identified in a man aged 18 to 29 who had mild COVID-19 (a few samples of this study predate the infection). Cell type and time point are not known. This sequence joins TRBV9 and TRBJ2-3; a weak D match, TRBD2 (6 bases). Source material: PBMCs or a T cell subset sorted from them (not recorded which). CDR3 DNA: TGTGCCAGCAGCGAAACGGGGGCAGATACGCAGTATTTT. Encoded protein: CASSETGADTQYF.